One and the same sample provided the 21 T cell receptor beta chains below, sequenced in a study of blood T cells in healthy people across ages (dated by TCRdb to between 2015 and 2016). Receptor amplification or capture employed 5' RACE. The instrument was an Illumina HiSeq 2500. A second roughly 6 to 12 cycle PCR used a sample-barcoded 5' primer and a J-beta primer mix. TCRdb took the public reads, trimmed them with fastp at Q25, ran MiXCR for clone calling and kept in-frame beta chains. Entries that share a CDR3 protein sequence are merged under the most common genes and DNA. The sample profile shows roughly 1,000,000 distinct CDR3 sequences; under 30% of them were found once. The ten largest clones add up to about 0.8% of the sample. The sample also formed part of further work on T cells of mothers and their children.

Material for sequencing was blood. Every receptor here comes from a girl aged 2 to 10 in good health.

As for this clonotype: This CDR3 fails to terminate in the conserved phenylalanine or tryptophan, so it likely reflects a read error. No DNA is shown, since the ends of the CDR3 on it are uncertain; the CDR3 is the one TCRdb lists. The J gene is TRBJ2-7, the V gene TRBV29-1; no DNA check was done on the table's D call, TRBD1. Counting both end residues, the CDR3 totals 12 amino acids. CDR1 and CDR2 (germline): SQVTM, ANQGSEA. CDR3 sequence reads: CSATGQEYEQYL.

A few counts support this clonotype. The chain recombines TRBV29-1 with TRBJ2-5; D is uncertain. The J call may be in error: the DNA end matches TRBJ2-7 better. CDR1 SQVTM and CDR2 ANQGSEA come from the germline V gene. This CDR3 contains 14 residues. The CDR3 spells CSVEGTRLSYEQYF. Written as DNA, the CDR3 is TGCAGCGTTGAAGGGACCAGACTCTCCTACGAGCAGTACTTC.

This clonotype was counted only a few times. This chain connects TRBV6-5 to TRBJ2-5; D remains ambiguous. The closer fit of TRBJ2-1 to the DNA end suggests the J call may be wrong. The CDR3 covers 11 residues. Germline V gives CDR1 MNHEY, CDR2 SVGAGI. The CDR3 nucleotides are TGTGCCAGCAGTAACGCGAATGAGCAGTTCTTC. The encoded protein is CASSNANEQFF.

This clonotype was counted ten times or more. This rearrangement joins TRBV18 to TRBJ2-7; D not certain. CDR1 and CDR2 (germline): KGHSH, LQKENI. Trimming removed 3 bases at V and 5 bases at J, with 11 bases between. The CDR3 extends over 13 amino acids. CDR3 in amino acids: CASSPSSSNEQYF. CDR3 DNA: TGTGCCAGCTCACCTAGCTCATCCAACGAGCAGTACTTC.

The chain couples TRBV7-2 to TRBJ1-2; D is perhaps TRBD1 (5 bases). This CDR3 comprises 15 residues. Germline CDR1 and CDR2: SGHTA and FQGNSA. Trimming cost V 1 base and J 7 bases, with 16 bases left between them. CDR3 sequence (DNA): TGTGCCAGCAGCTTAGAGGCAGGGAGGGTAGGTGGCTACACCTTC. Its translation: CASSLEAGRVGGYTF.

In its sample, this clonotype was seen a few times. The rearrangement uses TRBV7-9 and TRBJ1-1; unclear D gene. Germline loops: CDR1 SEHNR, CDR2 FQNEAQ (reference sequence). Trimming took 5 bases from V and 1 from J, leaving 14 bases between them. This CDR3 region has 15 residues. This CDR3 reads CASSLAGLGNTEAFF. CDR3 sequence (DNA): TGTGCCAGCAGCCTCGCTGGTCTGGGGAACACTGAAGCTTTCTTT.

This clonotype was detected only a few times. This chain joins TRBV20-1 and TRBJ1-5; D is uncertain. The CDR3 length is 18 residues. Germline V gene sequence: CDR1 DFQATT, CDR2 SNEGSKA (reference sequence). V lost 5 bases and J 3 bases, leaving 26 bases between the germline ends. CDR3 coding DNA: TGCAGTGCTGGTGTAGCCCCTGACCTCGGGATGGTCAATCAGCCCCAGCATTTT. Amino acids: CSAGVAPDLGMVNQPQHF.

V usage is TRBV7-9 and J usage is TRBJ2-3, with 9 bases aligning to TRBD2. The CDR3 spans 18 residues. Germline-derived CDR1 and CDR2 are SEHNR and FQNEAQ (reference sequence). The V and J ends lost 1 base and 0 bases, in that order; junction bases with no gene match: 8. The CDR3 nucleotides read TGTGCCAGCAGCTTAGATTGGGCTAGCGGGATCAGCACAGATACGCAGTATTTT. It codes for CASSLDWASGISTDTQYF.

The rearrangement uses TRBV7-2 and TRBJ1-2; TRBD1 agrees at 9 bases. This CDR3 has 16 amino acids. Germline V gene lookup returns CDR1 SGHTA and CDR2 FQGNSA. Unmatched junction bases numbered 11, after V lost 4 bases and J lost 5 bases. The CDR3 sequence is CASSSRPSTGGYGYTF. CDR3 DNA sequence: TGTGCCAGCAGCTCCAGGCCCTCGACAGGGGGGTATGGCTACACCTTC.

This clonotype was found many times. The chain uses TRBV6-1 and TRBJ1-1; 7 bases are a match to TRBD1. Per the germline V gene, CDR1 is MNHNS and CDR2 is SASEGT. Unmatched junction bases numbered 3, after V lost 7 bases and J lost 1 base. This CDR3 contains 13 residues. CDR3 residues: CASNRQGNTEAFF. In nucleotides, the CDR3 is TGTGCCAGCAATAGACAGGGGAACACTGAAGCTTTCTTT.

Concerning this clonotype: The junction departs from the called germline gene at one end, perhaps through a read error. The chain carries TRBV9 and TRBJ1-2; no definite D call. The CDR3 contains 12 residues. CDR1 and CDR2 from the germline V gene are SGDLS and YYNGEE. The CDR3 nucleotides read TGTGTCAGCAGCGGGCAACCGGGGGGCTACACCTTC. This encodes CVSSGQPGGYTF.

Many counts were recorded for this clonotype. J is TRBJ2-7 and V is TRBV3-1; 8 bases line up with TRBD2. The V segment lost 7 bases and the J segment 5 bases; nucleotides outside the gene matches: 10. Germline CDR1 and CDR2: LGHDT and YNNKEL (reference sequence). The CDR3 covers 14 residues. CDR3 nucleotides: TGTGCCAGCACCGGGGGAGCGGGAGACGACGAGCAGTACTTC. The encoded protein is CASTGGAGDDEQYF.

This clonotype was seen only a few times. The genes are TRBV20-1 and TRBJ2-3, with D uncertain. V shed 6 bases and J shed 3 bases, with 13 bases lying between them. The germline gives CDR1 DFQATT, CDR2 SNEGSKA (reference sequence). The CDR3 has 13 residues. The CDR3 reads CSAPPLETDTQYF. DNA of the CDR3: TGCAGTGCACCTCCTCTAGAAACAGATACGCAGTATTTT.

This clonotype was counted only a few times. The rearrangement joins TRBV5-1 to TRBJ1-6; TRBD1 matches at 9 bases. V dropped 3 bases and J dropped 7; count of bases not matched to a gene: 2. CDR1 is SGHRS and CDR2 is YFSETQ in the germline V gene. The CDR3 extends over 14 amino acids. CDR3 nucleotides: TGCGCCAGCAGCTGGGGGACAGGGAATTCACCCCTCCACTTT. It is translated as CASSWGTGNSPLHF. The full variable domain, completed using reference TRBV5-1 and TRBJ1-6, is KAGVTQTPRYLIKTRGQQVTLSCSPISGHRSVSWYQQTPGQGLQFLFEYFSETQRNKGNFPGRFSGRQFSNSRSEMNVSTLELGDSALYLCASSWGTGNSPLHFGNGTRLTVT.

About this clonotype: The junction does not match germline at one end; this may be a read error. This rearrangement joins TRBV28 to TRBJ1-4; D is undetermined. CDR1 and CDR2 (germline): MDHEN, SYDVKM. The CDR3 loop spans 17 amino acids. CDR3 amino acids: CASSLLGADPWGEKLYF. CDR3 coding DNA: TGTGCCAGCAGTTTATTGGGAGCGGACCCTTGGGGAGAAAAACTGTATTTT.

This clonotype was seen only a few times. The J gene is TRBJ2-5, the V gene TRBV29-1; D is possibly TRBD2 (5 bases). Germline V gene lookup returns CDR1 SQVTM and CDR2 ANQGSEA. The germline V and J ends were trimmed by 1 base and 4 bases, with 7 bases remaining between them. The CDR3 length is 12 residues. The CDR3 protein is CSVEGRTETQYF. The CDR3 DNA reads TGCAGCGTTGAAGGGAGGACAGAGACCCAGTACTTC.

The V and J genes are TRBV6-5 and TRBJ2-7; TRBD2 is a possible D gene (6 bases). Trimming pared 8 bases from V and 6 bases from J, leaving 17 bases between. CDR1 and CDR2 from the germline V gene are MNHEY and SVGAGI. CDR3 length: 13 residues. This chain's CDR3 is CASGFRVGGEQYF. In DNA, the CDR3 is TGTGCCAGCGGATTCAGGGTGGGGGGCGAGCAGTACTTC.

The chain employs TRBV10-2 and TRBJ1-5, with 7 bases identical to TRBD1. The CDR3 totals 15 residues. The trim removed 2 bases at V and 1 base at J, leaving 2 bases unmatched. Germline V gene sequence: CDR1 WSHSY, CDR2 SAAADI. The CDR3 reads CASSEGGGSNQPQHF. For the CDR3, the DNA is TGCGCCAGCAGTGAGGGAGGGGGCAGCAATCAGCCCCAGCATTTT.

The V gene is TRBV28, the J gene TRBJ2-1, with D tentatively TRBD2 (7 bases). Germline CDR1 MDHEN, CDR2 SYDVKM. CDR3 size: 14 residues. Trimming took off 10 bases at V and 9 bases at J, with 22 bases between the two ends. In nucleotides, the CDR3 is TGTGCCACCGAACGCGGGGGCCGCGTCTTTGAGCAGTTCTTC. It codes for CATERGGRVFEQFF.

The V gene is TRBV6-5, the J gene TRBJ2-5; 8 bases fit TRBD2. The CDR3 spans 15 residues. Germline V gene lookup returns CDR1 MNHEY and CDR2 SVGAGI. Unmatched junction bases numbered 8, after V lost 5 bases and J lost 3 bases. As DNA, the CDR3 is TGTGCCAGCAGTACCCGACTAGCGTTAAAAGAGACCCAGTACTTC. Protein: CASSTRLALKETQYF.

The chain couples TRBV11-2 to TRBJ2-5; D gene ambiguous. TRBJ2-7 explains the end of the DNA better; the J call may be wrong. Germline values: CDR1 SGHAT, CDR2 FQNNGV. This CDR3 comprises 16 residues. The CDR3: CASSLARRPDSYEQYF. CDR3 coding DNA: TGTGCCAGCAGCTTAGCCAGGCGCCCTGACTCCTACGAGCAGTACTTC.